This TCR beta chain comes out of a study of vaccination and CD4 T cells after COVID-19. Turning to the study itself: The control cultures got either a CEFX pool, an HIV-1 Nef pool, or no peptide at all.

The CDR3 spans 19 residues. The V segment lost 0 bases and the J segment 1 base; nucleotides outside the gene matches: 15. Germline lookup yields CDR1 GTSNPN and CDR2 SVGIG (reference sequence). Treatment of the sample: roughly ten-day PBMC culture with coronavirus spike peptide pools or control peptides (ViraFEST assay). Researchers used the Oncomine TCR Beta short-read assay to sequence DNA from cultured CD4+ T cells. TCRdb re-called the PCR reads with MiXCR, one entry per CDR3 protein. The data show about 21,000 distinct CDR3 sequences, less than 80% seen once. Worth noting for this clonotype: What it binds is unknown.

This sample comprised CD4+ T cells from blood, cultured in vitro, obtained before SARS-CoV-2 vaccination. The chain uses TRBV30 and TRBJ2-3; 8 positions agree with TRBD2. The TCR sequence derives from a human donor who received a COVID-19 vaccine. In DNA form, the CDR3 reads TGTGCCTGGAGTGTACGGGGGGGGGCTTTGAGTTCCGGCACAGATACGCAGTATTTT. This translates into CAWSVRGGALSSGTDTQYF.